The TCR beta chain under discussion was sequenced for a study of shared clonotypes between healthy human individuals. Only in-frame clones appear in the TCRdb table, and some are missing; sequencing was by immunoSEQ multiplex PCR. The sample comprises about 600,000 clones, around 78% of which are singletons, and around 12% rests with the top ten. The junction had 8 bases not matched to a gene; V was cut back by 4 bases and J by 6 bases. This CDR3 is built from 16 residues. Germline V lookup: CDR1 LNHDA, CDR2 SQIVND (reference sequence). The chain carries TRBV19 and TRBJ1-4; the match to TRBD1 covers 10 bases. Sequences were obtained from PBMCs. This clonotype was sampled from a woman aged 40-49 years in good health. Some clones in this sample may be carry-over from other donors' samples. The chain's CDR3 is CASSTHRGTGDEKLFF. The CDR3 region has the DNA TGTGCCAGTAGTACACACCGAGGGACAGGGGATGAAAAACTGTTTTTT.